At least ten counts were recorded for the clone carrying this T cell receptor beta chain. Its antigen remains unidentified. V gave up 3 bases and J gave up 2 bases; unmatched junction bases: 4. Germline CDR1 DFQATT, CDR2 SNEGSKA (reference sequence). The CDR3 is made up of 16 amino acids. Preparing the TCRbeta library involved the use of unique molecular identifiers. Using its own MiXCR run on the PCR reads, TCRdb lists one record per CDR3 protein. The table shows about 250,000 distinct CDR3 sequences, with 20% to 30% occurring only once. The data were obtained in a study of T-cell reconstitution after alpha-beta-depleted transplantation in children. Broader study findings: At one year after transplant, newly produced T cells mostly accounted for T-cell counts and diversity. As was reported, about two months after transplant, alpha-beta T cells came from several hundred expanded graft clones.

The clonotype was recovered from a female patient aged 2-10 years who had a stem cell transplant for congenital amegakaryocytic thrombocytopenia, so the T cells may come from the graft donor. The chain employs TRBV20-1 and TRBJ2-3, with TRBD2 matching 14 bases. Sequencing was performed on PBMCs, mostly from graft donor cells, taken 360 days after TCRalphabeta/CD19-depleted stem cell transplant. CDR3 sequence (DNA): TGCAGTGCTAGGGGGACTAGCGGGAGCCCCACAGATACGCAGTATTTT. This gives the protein CSARGTSGSPTDTQYF.